The clone carrying this T cell receptor beta chain was detected once. Donors were healthy HIV-negative adults without recently reported acute infections or vaccinations. All of the donors resided in Nashville, Tennessee, and each was a Caucasian adult. Running of the assay took place at deep level. Clones were read by immunoSEQ multiplex PCR, and TCRdb kept only the in-frame ones, dropping some. The table includes about 2.4 million clones, approximately 94% detected once. With 4 bases removed from V and 5 bases from J, the gap between germline ends came to 17 bases. CDR3 length: 15 amino acids. The V gene's germline CDR1 is MGHRA and CDR2 YSYEKL. The data are from a study of shared clonotypes between healthy human individuals. On the study more broadly: Three plates were used per donor for CD4 naive, three for CD4 memory, two for CD8 naive and one for CD8 memory.

V usage is TRBV4-1 and J usage is TRBJ2-5, with D perhaps TRBD2 (6 bases). The sequenced sample consisted of naive CD4+ T cells from PBMCs. As for subset: CD45RA+ positively selected. The receptor comes from a young man in good health. Some clones in this sample may be carry-over from other donors' samples. The CDR3 coding sequence is TGCGCCAGCAGCCCCGTTCCCCGGGGGACGGAGACCCAGTACTTC. Protein sequence: CASSPVPRGTETQYF.